This T cell receptor (beta chain) was obtained from a study of OX40 agonist ivuxolimab in advanced cancers. Background on the study: Enrolled patients in dose escalation had cancers that were hepatocellular carcinoma, melanoma, renal cell or head and neck cancer. Partial responses were achieved by three patients, of whom one had hepatocellular carcinoma and two had cutaneous melanoma. Regarding the study as a whole: CD4+ T cells averaged fewer expanded clones than CD8+ T cells. Clones of CD4+ and CD8+ blood T cells grew by week 6 at doses of 0.1 to 3.0 mg/kg.

Concerning this clone itself: The antigen remains unidentified.

Some clones are missing from TCRdb's copy, which holds only in-frame ones; the method was immunoSEQ multiplex PCR. The data contain around 80,000 clones, 70% to 85% of them singletons. Germline V CDR1 and CDR2: SGHAT, FQNNGV. CDR3 size: 14 residues. V shed 2 bases and J shed 4 bases, with 9 bases lying between them. V gene TRBV11-2 combines with J gene TRBJ2-1; no firm D call. The material was CD4+ or CD8+ T cells sorted from blood, obtained in a trial of the OX40 agonist ivuxolimab. The source of this sequence is an adult with an advanced solid tumor such as melanoma, head and neck, liver or kidney cancer. Written as DNA, the CDR3 is TGTGCCAGCAGCTTAAGGTCACCTTACAATGAGCAGTTCTTC. Translated, it gives CASSLRSPYNEQFF.